This record concerns one TCR beta chain sequence. Antigen specificity is unknown. The entry originates in a study of beta chain features in type 1 diabetes. At the level of the study: Analysis included 95 million to 140 million sorted cells drawn from all samples.

Investigators reverse transcribed all isolated RNA, so they sequenced expressed TCRB transcripts. Using immunoSEQ multiplex PCR, the repertoire was profiled, and TCRdb retains in-frame clones only, with some absent. The data contain some 200,000 clones, under 20% of them singletons. The study's findings and limits: Equally in patients and controls, PCR might preferentially amplify shorter templates. People with Type 1 diabetes carried modestly yet significantly shorter TCRB CDR3s in all four CD4+ subsets. Patients with type 1 diabetes carried fewer insertions and had more deletions at their VDJ junctions.

It was one heparinised blood draw, averaging about 0.12 L, that each donor gave. The receptor comes from a man aged 25 to 40 with type 1 diabetes. The sample consisted of naive CD4+ T cells from blood.

Here the CDR3 DNA reads TGTGCCAGCAGAAGGATTAGCACAGATACGCAGTATTTT. Its translation: CASRRISTDTQYF. This sequence joins TRBV25-1 and TRBJ2-3; D is unresolved. Germline CDR1 reads MGHDK; CDR2 reads SYGVNS. This CDR3 has 13 amino acids. V shed 6 bases and J shed 0 bases, with 7 bases lying between them.